This entry describes one TCR beta chain. What it binds is not known. Documented time point: pretreatment peripheral blood. CDR3 size: 15 residues. V was clipped by 5 bases and J by 7 bases, with 18 bases between them. CDR1 and CDR2 (germline): SGHTA, FQGNSA. Each PCR received spiked synthetic TCR analog templates. Sequencing used immunoSEQ multiplex PCR; TCRdb keeps in-frame clones, though not all of them. The table shows over 30,000 clones, with approximately 84% occurring only once. These data belong to a study of PD-L1 blockade in urothelial cancer. Study context: Patients took up atezolizumab in the mid-2010s at 1,200 mg intravenously every 3 weeks. Bladder-origin urothelial cancer in males covered most of the roughly 29 patients. The study's findings and limits: Survival was better when pretreatment blood TCR clonality fell below the median.

The receptor's source is a man in his sixties with urothelial cancer. The source material was PBMCs, sampled around atezolizumab (anti-PD-L1) treatment. The chain uses TRBV7-2 and TRBJ2-1; D is undetermined. Here the CDR3 DNA reads TGTGCCAGCAGCCAACGGGTTAGAGTAGAGAATGAGCAGTTCTTC. It encodes CASSQRVRVENEQFF.